One T cell receptor (beta chain) is described in this entry. Its antigen is unknown. It was from duplicate vials of some 150,000 sorted CD8+ T cells per subset that RNA came. These data originate in a study of human CD8 memory T cell subsets. General study points: Of all T cell receptor chains, just the beta chains were sequenced in this study. The authors found that stem-like memory and precursor exhausted T cell repertoires overlapped minimally. Similarly high diversity was seen in stem-like memory and precursor exhausted T cells, but not in effector memory cells.

The CDR3 sequence is 15 residues long. Germline CDR1 is SGHVS and CDR2 is FNYEAQ. Researchers made TCR beta libraries via UMI-labeled 5' RACE. TCRdb reanalyzed the 5' RACE reads, giving one entry per CDR3 protein sequence and no DNA. The sample table sets out 4,500 to 7,000 distinct CDR3 sequences. This sequence was found in a human donor in good health. The sample consisted of CD8+ T cells from PBMCs. The chain combines TRBV7-6 with TRBJ2-7; no DNA is available, so the TRBD1 call from TCRdb remains unchecked. CDR3 in amino acids: CASSPGTGPAYEQYF.